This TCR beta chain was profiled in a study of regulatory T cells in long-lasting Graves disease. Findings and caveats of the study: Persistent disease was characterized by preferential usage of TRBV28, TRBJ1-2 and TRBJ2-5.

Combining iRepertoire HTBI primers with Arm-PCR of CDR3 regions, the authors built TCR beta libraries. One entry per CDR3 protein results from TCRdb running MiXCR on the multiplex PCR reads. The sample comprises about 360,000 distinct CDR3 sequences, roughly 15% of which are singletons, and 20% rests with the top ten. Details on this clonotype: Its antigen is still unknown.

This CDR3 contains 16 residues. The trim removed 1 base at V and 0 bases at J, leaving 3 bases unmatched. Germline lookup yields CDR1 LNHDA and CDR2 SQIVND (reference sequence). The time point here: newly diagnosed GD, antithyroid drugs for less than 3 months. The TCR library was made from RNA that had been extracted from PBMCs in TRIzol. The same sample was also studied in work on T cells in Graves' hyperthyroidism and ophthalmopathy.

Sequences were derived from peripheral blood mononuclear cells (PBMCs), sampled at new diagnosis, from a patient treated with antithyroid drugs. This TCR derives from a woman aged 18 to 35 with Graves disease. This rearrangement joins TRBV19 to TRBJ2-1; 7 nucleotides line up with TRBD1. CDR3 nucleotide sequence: TGTGCCAGTAGTATAGGGTCAGGGGGCTCCTACAATGAGCAGTTCTTC. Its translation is CASSIGSGGSYNEQFF.